One sample yielded the 7 T cell receptor beta chains listed below, sequenced in a study of blood T cells in healthy people across ages. A second PCR of roughly 6 to 12 cycles used a sample-barcoded 5' primer and a J-beta primer mix. TCRdb reanalysed the 5' RACE reads using MiXCR and keeps one entry per CDR3 protein. The repertoire consists of over a million distinct CDR3 sequences, with around 55% occurring once and the leading ten covering about 6.3%. The specimen sequenced was blood. These receptors were taken from a man aged 18 to 30 in good health.

This clonotype was counted a few times. The V call is TRBV29-1, the J call TRBJ2-1; 12 bases line up with TRBD2. The V gene end was trimmed by 4 bases and the J gene end by 6 bases; junction bases not matched to a gene: 10. CDR1 and CDR2 from the germline V gene are SQVTM and ANQGSEA. The CDR3 length is 16 residues. CDR3 coding DNA: TGCAGCGTTGTAGGGACTAGCGGGCCAAGGGGCAATGAGCAGTTCTTC. Its translation is CSVVGTSGPRGNEQFF.

V gene TRBV11-3 combines with J gene TRBJ2-3, with 8 nucleotides matching TRBD1. The ends lost 8 bases at V and 6 bases at J; junction bases unmatched: 10. The V gene's germline CDR1 is SGHNT and CDR2 YENEEA. The CDR3 is 14 residues long. CDR3 sequence: CASSPTGEWDTQYF. DNA for the CDR3: TGTGCCAGCTCCCCGACAGGGGAGTGGGATACGCAGTATTTT.

The chain uses TRBV6-5 and TRBJ2-7; 10 bases match TRBD2. The CDR3 runs 14 residues. Germline CDR1 and CDR2: MNHEY and SVGAGI. After removal of 8 bases from V and 5 bases from J, the junction contained 9 bases not matched to a gene. In nucleotides, the CDR3 is TGTGCCAGCTCGAACCTAGCGGGAGTCCACGAGCAGTACTTC. It codes for CASSNLAGVHEQYF.

J is TRBJ2-5 and V is TRBV20-1; 7 nucleotides match TRBD2. Losses at the gene ends were 2 bases for V and 5 bases for J; bases not matched to a gene: 2. This CDR3 contains 12 residues. Germline V lookup: CDR1 DFQATT, CDR2 SNEGSKA (reference sequence). CDR3 coding DNA: TGCAGTGCTAGACTAGCGGCGGAGACCCAGTACTTC. Translated, it gives CSARLAAETQYF.

DNA of the CDR3: TGTGCCAGCAGCATCAGGACAGATGAACAAGAGACCCAGTACTTC. Protein product: CASSIRTDEQETQYF. The genes are TRBV7-2 and TRBJ2-5, with TRBD1 as a possible D gene (6 bases). The ends were cut back, 5 bases at V and 2 bases at J, with 15 bases in the middle. The germline V gene encodes CDR1 SGHTA and CDR2 FQGNSA. CDR3 length: 15 amino acids.

CDR3 DNA sequence: TGCAGCGTCATATACAGGGGGCGGCGGGATACGCAGTATTTT. This gives the protein CSVIYRGRRDTQYF. The chain links TRBV29-1 to TRBJ2-3; 9 positions match TRBD1. The CDR3 has 14 residues. Germline V CDR1 and CDR2: SQVTM, ANQGSEA. J gave up 6 bases and V 6 bases, and 10 bases lay outside the gene matches.

This clonotype was seen only once. The genes are TRBV24-1 and TRBJ2-1; TRBD1 matches 8 bases. Germline CDR1 and CDR2: KGHDR and SFDVKD. Trimming took 3 bases from V and 0 from J; bases not matched to a gene: 3. The CDR3 is made up of 16 amino acids. CDR3 sequence (DNA): TGTGCCACCAGTGATACAGGGGGTAGCTCCTACAATGAGCAGTTCTTC. This sequence encodes CATSDTGGSSYNEQFF.